This passage covers 21 T cell receptor beta chains from one sample sequenced in a study of response to subunit inactivated influenza vaccine. TCRdb re-called the RT-PCR reads through MiXCR, storing one row per CDR3 protein. This sample has over 650,000 distinct CDR3 sequences; about a fifth occur once, and the top ten carry around 9.9%. This specimen was PBMCs from blood, taken roughly 5 days after vaccination. Every receptor here comes from a man aged 50 to 59 who received an inactivated influenza vaccine.

CDR3 sequence reads: CASSPTSQGASYEQYF. CDR3 nucleotides: TGTGCCAGCAGCCCGACGTCACAGGGGGCGTCCTACGAGCAGTACTTC. V and J are TRBV28 and TRBJ2-7; 9 nucleotides agree with TRBD1. CDR1 and CDR2 from the germline V gene are MDHEN and SYDVKM. CDR3 length: 16 residues. Germline trimming cut 6 bases from V and 1 base from J; bases unmatched to any gene: 10.

The gene calls are TRBV5-1 and TRBJ1-1, with 7 bases fitting TRBD1. This CDR3 contains 15 residues. Germline loops: CDR1 SGHRS, CDR2 YFSETQ. Trimming removed 4 bases from V and 2 bases from J; junction bases left unmatched: 8. CDR3: CASSPGGGVNTEAFF. CDR3 DNA sequence: TGCGCCAGCAGCCCCGGAGGGGGCGTCAACACTGAAGCTTTCTTT.

This clonotype appeared a few times. The chain is built from TRBV5-1 and TRBJ2-3, with D unclear. The CDR3 loop spans 14 amino acids. Trimming cost V 2 bases and J 4 bases, with 11 bases left between them. Germline CDR1 and CDR2: SGHRS and YFSETQ. CDR3 in amino acids: CASSFGNLADTQYF. As DNA, the CDR3 is TGCGCCAGCAGCTTTGGCAATCTTGCAGATACGCAGTATTTT. The variable domain in full, with the rest retrieved from reference TRBV5-1 and TRBJ2-3, is KAGVTQTPRYLIKTRGQQVTLSCSPISGHRSVSWYQQTPGQGLQFLFEYFSETQRNKGNFPGRFSGRQFSNSRSEMNVSTLELGDSALYLCASSFGNLADTQYFGPGTRLTVL.

The genes are TRBV12-3 or TRBV12-4 and TRBJ1-1; unclear D gene. Trimming took 3 bases from V and 1 from J, leaving 12 bases between them. The CDR3 spans 15 residues. The CDR3 region is CASSFMSSGNTEAFF. In nucleotides, the CDR3 is TGTGCCAGCAGTTTTATGTCGTCAGGGAACACTGAAGCTTTCTTT.

This sequence joins TRBV5-1 and TRBJ1-2, with a possible D match to TRBD1 (5 bases). This CDR3 contains 14 residues. Germline CDR1 and CDR2: SGHRS and YFSETQ. Trimming cost V 3 bases and J 5 bases, with 14 bases left between them. The CDR3 sequence is CASSSTGTAYGYTF. DNA of the CDR3: TGCGCCAGCAGCTCTACCGGGACGGCTTATGGCTACACCTTC.

Of note for this clonotype: An end of the junction does not agree with germline; a read error may underlie this. The gene calls are TRBV5-1 and TRBJ2-2; no reliable D call. The CDR3 loop spans 15 amino acids. Germline CDR1 and CDR2: SGHRS and YFSETQ. The CDR3 sequence is CASSLVAGNSGELFF. Here the CDR3 DNA reads TGCGCCAGCAGCTTGGTGGCTGGGAACAGCGGGGAGCTGTTTTTT.

This clonotype was counted ten times or more. This CDR3 is CASSLRGRVQETQYF. CDR3 in DNA: TGTGCCAGCAGTTTACGCGGGAGGGTCCAAGAGACCCAGTACTTC. The chain links TRBV12-3 or TRBV12-4 to TRBJ2-5; 9 positions agree with TRBD2. The CDR3 loop spans 15 amino acids. After removal of 2 bases from V and 1 base from J, the junction contained 2 bases not matched to a gene.

The chain employs TRBV4-2 and TRBJ2-3, with 7 bases matching TRBD2. V trimming: 2 bases; J trimming: 0 bases; junction bases outside the gene matches: 17. The germline gives CDR1 LGHNA, CDR2 YNFKEQ. The CDR3 is 20 amino acids. The CDR3 region is CASSQSWGKGRASSTDTQYF. The CDR3 DNA follows: TGTGCCAGCAGCCAATCTTGGGGGAAGGGGAGGGCCTCTAGCACAGATACGCAGTATTTT.

This clonotype showed up many times. The V call is TRBV12-3 or TRBV12-4, the J call TRBJ1-2; maybe TRBD1 (5 bases). Trimming took off 1 base at V and 1 base at J, with 7 bases between the two ends. The CDR3 is 14 amino acids. The CDR3 nucleotides read TGTGCCAGCAGTTTAGACAGGAATAACTATGGCTACACCTTC. Protein product: CASSLDRNNYGYTF.

This clonotype has only a few counts. This chain links TRBV5-4 with TRBJ2-6; 9 nucleotides line up with TRBD2. V was pared by 2 bases and J by 3 bases, with 12 bases of the junction left unmatched. The germline V gene has CDR1 SGHNT and CDR2 YYREEE (reference sequence). The CDR3 sequence is 19 residues long. The CDR3 here is CASSLATSGPSLGANVLTF. CDR3 in DNA: TGTGCCAGCAGCTTAGCTACTAGCGGGCCCTCTCTTGGGGCCAACGTCCTGACTTTC.

The chain has TRBV11-2 and TRBJ2-1; D is uncertain. V was pared by 5 bases and J by 7 bases, with 24 bases between. CDR3 size: 17 residues. Germline V lookup: CDR1 SGHAT, CDR2 FQNNGV. In nucleotides, the CDR3 is TGTGCCAGCAGCCCGCGGATCGGAGCCTTTTTCCGGAATGAGCAGTTCTTC. Translating gives CASSPRIGAFFRNEQFF.

The V gene is TRBV7-2, the J gene TRBJ2-1, with D unresolved. Trimming pared 0 bases from V and 8 bases from J, leaving 11 bases between. Germline CDR1 and CDR2: SGHTA and FQGNSA. The CDR3 length is 14 residues. The CDR3 DNA follows: TGTGCCAGCAGCTTAGCGGCCGGTGTCTATGAGCAGTTCTTC. Encoded protein: CASSLAAGVYEQFF.

This clonotype was detected only a few times. The V and J genes are TRBV12-3 or TRBV12-4 and TRBJ2-5, with 10 bases identical to TRBD2. The V and J ends lost 3 bases and 1 base, in that order; junction bases with no gene match: 5. The CDR3 contains 16 residues. CDR3 loop: CASSFGLAGVQETQYF. As DNA, the CDR3 is TGTGCCAGCAGTTTCGGGCTAGCGGGGGTCCAAGAGACCCAGTACTTC.

The V call is TRBV24-1, the J call TRBJ2-3, with 8 bases identical to TRBD2. Trimming cost V 6 bases and J 2 bases; bases outside gene matches: 6. The CDR3 covers 15 residues. Germline V CDR1 and CDR2: KGHDR, SFDVKD. The CDR3 coding sequence is TGTGCCACCAGTCGCGTAGCGGGGAACACAGATACGCAGTATTTT. Its protein is CATSRVAGNTDTQYF.

This clonotype was detected a few times. V usage is TRBV6-1 and J usage is TRBJ1-1; D might be TRBD1 (6 bases). Germline V CDR1 and CDR2: MNHNS, SASEGT. Trimming stripped 9 bases from V and 0 bases from J, with 11 bases between. The CDR3 totals 13 residues. The DNA for the CDR3 is TGTGCCAGTGGAAGGGGGGTGAACACTGAAGCTTTCTTT. Amino acid sequence: CASGRGVNTEAFF.

J is TRBJ2-2 and V is TRBV4-3; D gene ambiguous. Trimming took 1 base from V and 6 from J, leaving 9 bases between them. There are 14 residues in the CDR3. Per germline, CDR1 LGHNA and CDR2 YSLEER. The CDR3: CASSQVRAPGELFF. The DNA of the CDR3 is TGCGCCAGCAGCCAAGTAAGAGCTCCCGGGGAGCTGTTTTTT.

The chain recombines TRBV28 with TRBJ1-2; TRBD1 matches at 7 bases. Trimming took 5 bases from V and 5 from J; bases not matched to a gene: 8. CDR1 is MDHEN, CDR2 SYDVKM, per germline. This CDR3 is built from 14 residues. The CDR3 sequence: CASSRGTVAYGYTF. DNA for the CDR3: TGTGCCAGCAGTCGTGGGACAGTAGCTTATGGCTACACCTTC.

This clonotype was picked up a small number of times. The rearrangement joins TRBV12-3 or TRBV12-4 to TRBJ2-5; D gene unclear. The length of the CDR3 is 15 residues. The V end lost 2 bases, the J end lost 2 bases, and 12 bases lay between the germline ends. The CDR3 is CASSLIQPGQETQYF. In DNA, the CDR3 is TGTGCCAGCAGTTTAATCCAACCCGGGCAAGAGACCCAGTACTTC.

This clonotype was recorded many times. The chain links TRBV10-2 to TRBJ2-7; TRBD2 is a possible D gene (5 bases). CDR3 length: 13 amino acids. Per germline, CDR1 WSHSY and CDR2 SAAADI. Trimming removed 10 bases from V and 4 bases from J, with 17 bases in between. The CDR3 DNA reads TGCGCCACTGTCCGGGATCCCAATTACGAGCAGTACTTC. Its protein is CATVRDPNYEQYF.

The table lists this clonotype with a few counts. As DNA, the CDR3 is TGTGCCAGCACCTTTTTTAAGGGGGCTCATGAGCAGTTCTTC. Amino acids: CASTFFKGAHEQFF. The gene calls are TRBV12-3 or TRBV12-4 and TRBJ2-1; 7 bases align to TRBD1. The CDR3 runs to 14 residues. V lost 7 bases and J lost 8; bases outside the gene matches: 11.

V usage is TRBV27 and J usage is TRBJ2-1, with D possibly being TRBD1 or TRBD2 (5 bases each). V was clipped by 6 bases and J by 7 bases, with 13 bases between them. Germline V gene sequence: CDR1 MNHEY, CDR2 SMNVEV (reference sequence). The CDR3 has 13 amino acids. In DNA, the CDR3 is TGTGCCAGCAGGTCTCGGGGCAGGAATGAGCAGTTCTTC. This sequence encodes CASRSRGRNEQFF.